This T cell receptor beta chain was obtained from a study of beta chain features in type 1 diabetes. About this clone itself: The antigen remains undetermined.

In germline, CDR1 is SGHAT, CDR2 FQNNGV. The V end lost 5 bases, the J end lost 5 bases, and 25 bases lay between the germline ends. The CDR3 is 18 amino acids. Study outcomes and limitations: TCRB CDR3s were moderately but significantly shorter in Type 1 diabetes patients in all four CD4+ subsets.

Expressed TCRB transcripts were sequenced, since all the RNA that had been isolated was reverse transcribed. Sequencing was performed with immunoSEQ multiplex PCR; in TCRdb, only in-frame clones are kept and a portion is missing. The sample carries some 360,000 clones, 8% to 10% recorded once. The chain combines TRBV11-2 with TRBJ2-4, with TRBD2 as a possible D gene (7 bases). This clonotype originated in a man aged 30-40 years with type 1 diabetes. The sequenced sample was central memory CD4+ T cells from blood. DNA of the CDR3: TGTGCCAGCAGCCCCAACTTTGCGGGGGCGGGAGCGGAAAACATTCAGTACTTC. Its protein product is CASSPNFAGAGAENIQYF. Full variable domain (rest looked up from reference TRBV11-2 and TRBJ2-4): EAGVAQSPRYKIIEKRQSVAFWCNPISGHATLYWYQQILGQGPKLLIQFQNNGVVDDSQLPKDRFSAERLKGVDSTLKIQPAKLEDSAVYLCASSPNFAGAGAENIQYFGAGTRLSVL.